These 5 T cell receptor beta chains share one sample of origin, sequenced in a study of blood T cell repertoires in COVID-19. Only in-frame clones appear in the TCRdb table, and some are missing; sequencing was by immunoSEQ multiplex PCR. The sample holds 35,000 to 50,000 clones, roughly 93% seen once. Sequences were obtained from peripheral blood. These receptors all stem from a man in his fifties with active COVID-19.

J is TRBJ2-1 and V is TRBV20-1; 15 bases are a match to TRBD2. After removal of 3 bases from V and 7 bases from J, the junction contained 10 bases not matched to a gene. CDR1 and CDR2 from the germline V gene are DFQATT and SNEGSKA (reference sequence). This CDR3 region has 17 residues. CDR3 sequence: CSASSSTGTSGRNEQFF. The CDR3 bases are TGCAGTGCTAGTTCCAGCACCGGGACTAGCGGGAGGAATGAGCAGTTCTTC.

The V call is TRBV19, the J call TRBJ2-1; D is possibly TRBD2 (6 bases). CDR1 is LNHDA, CDR2 SQIVND, per germline (reference sequence). The CDR3 sequence is 14 residues long. Trimming left V 6 bases short and J 2 bases short, with 11 bases between. Here the CDR3 DNA reads TGTGCCAGTAGCGGGAGCGAGACCTACAATGAGCAGTTCTTC. Translation: CASSGSETYNEQFF.

This chain connects TRBV18 to TRBJ1-2, with a weak D call TRBD1 (5 bases). The length of the CDR3 is 14 residues. V lost 6 bases, J lost 6 bases, and 17 bases lay in between. Germline V gene lookup returns CDR1 KGHSH and CDR2 LQKENI. The CDR3 here is CASSVRGSYDGYTF. The CDR3 region has the DNA TGTGCCAGCTCGGTAAGGGGCTCGTATGATGGCTACACCTTC. The full variable domain, completed using reference TRBV18 and TRBJ1-2, is NAGVMQNPRHLVRRRGQEARLRCSPMKGHSHVYWYRQLPEEGLKFMVYLQKENIIDESGMPKERFSAEFPKEGPSILRIQQVVRGDSAAYFCASSVRGSYDGYTFGSGTRLTVV.

V is TRBV5-1 and J is TRBJ2-1; tentative D call: TRBD2 (5 bases). The V gene's germline CDR1 is SGHRS and CDR2 YFSETQ. The CDR3 contains 14 residues. V was cut by 0 bases and J by 7 bases, with 11 bases left in between. The CDR3 protein is CASSLVVLGNEQFF. CDR3 DNA: TGCGCCAGCAGCTTGGTGGTACTAGGAAATGAGCAGTTCTTC.

The chain joins TRBV14 to TRBJ2-1, with D uncertain. Germline loops: CDR1 SGHDN, CDR2 FVKESK. Trimming took off 4 bases at V and 10 bases at J, with 14 bases between the two ends. CDR3 size: 13 residues. The CDR3 here is CASSPMGFGEQFF. In nucleotides, the CDR3 is TGTGCCAGCAGCCCTATGGGTTTCGGGGAGCAGTTCTTC.